The 20 T cell receptor beta chains listed next were all sequenced from one sample in a study of cytomegalovirus exposure and HLA in healthy donors. The primer mix had 60 Vbeta and 13 Jbeta primers. Assay used: immunoSEQ multiplex PCR; TCRdb lists only in-frame clones, some missing. The sample contains roughly 220,000 clones, 70% of which appear only once. The sample comprised PBMCs. All receptors derive from a man aged 35 to 55 in good health and CMV-seropositive.

This chain connects TRBV6-5 to TRBJ1-5; TRBD1 agrees at 12 bases. Trimming at V came to 4 bases and at J to 6 bases, leaving 7 bases not matched to a gene. CDR3 length: 16 residues. The germline V gene encodes CDR1 MNHEY and CDR2 SVGAGI. The CDR3 DNA follows: TGTGCCAGCAGTTTTTCGGGACAGGGGGCTTCTCAGCCCCAGCATTTT. Translation gives CASSFSGQGASQPQHF.

This chain connects TRBV7-9 to TRBJ1-2, with D tentatively TRBD1 (6 bases). Germline V CDR1 and CDR2: SEHNR, FQNEAQ (reference sequence). The V gene lost 4 bases and the J gene lost 7 bases, with 25 bases spanning the gap. CDR3 length equals 17 residues. CDR3 nucleotide sequence: TGTGCCAGCAGCTGGTGGGGATTAGGCAGGGGCTTTGCTGGCTACACCTTC. Translation gives CASSWWGLGRGFAGYTF.

This chain joins TRBV11-2 and TRBJ1-6; weak D call: TRBD1 (6 bases). The CDR3 spans 16 residues. Trimming cost V 5 bases and J 14 bases, with 25 bases left between them. The V gene's germline CDR1 is SGHAT and CDR2 FQNNGV. Here the CDR3 reads CASSVGWGPTGLALHF. The CDR3, as DNA: TGTGCCAGCAGCGTCGGATGGGGGCCCACCGGTCTCGCCCTCCACTTT.

The chain couples TRBV5-5 to TRBJ1-6; D unresolved. Germline V lookup: CDR1 SGHKS, CDR2 YYEKEE (reference sequence). The CDR3 covers 15 residues. Trimming removed 5 bases from V and 10 bases from J, with 19 bases in between. The CDR3 loop is CASRRDFSPLSPLHF. The CDR3 nucleotides read TGTGCCAGCAGGAGGGATTTTTCCCCTCTCTCACCCCTCCACTTT. The whole variable domain, remainder taken from reference TRBV5-5 and TRBJ1-6, is DAGVTQSPTHLIKTRGQQVTLRCSPISGHKSVSWYQQVLGQGPQFIFQYYEKEERGRGNFPDRFSARQFPNYSSELNVNALLLGDSALYLCASRRDFSPLSPLHFGNGTRLTVT.

As regards this clone: Germline and junction disagree at one end, which may indicate a read error. This chain joins TRBV5-6 and TRBJ1-1, with 10 bases matching TRBD1. The germline gives CDR1 SGHDT, CDR2 YYEEEE. This CDR3 has 16 amino acids. The CDR3 DNA is TGTGCCAGCAGTTTGGATAGGACAGGGGGTGGCACTGAAGCTTTCTTT. It translates to CASSLDRTGGGTEAFF. Full variable domain (missing parts from reference TRBV5-6 and TRBJ1-1): DAGVTQSPTHLIKTRGQQVTLRCSPKSGHDTVSWYQQALGQGPQFIFQYYEEEERQRGNFPDRFSGHQFPNYSSELNVNALLLGDSALYLCASSLDRTGGGTEAFFGQGTRLTVV.

The chain links TRBV21-1 to TRBJ2-7; the table assigns TRBD1, which was not confirmed against the DNA. TRBV21-1 is reported as a pseudogene. The CDR3 is 11 residues long. CDR3 bases: TGTGCCAGCCCGAACAGGGACGAGCAGTACTTC. As protein: CASPNRDEQYF.

This clone was observed a few times. CDR3 region: CASSLSTTRGYGYTF. The CDR3 DNA is TGTGCCAGCAGCTTAAGTACCACCCGGGGCTATGGCTACACCTTC. The chain uses TRBV7-9 and TRBJ1-2; no clear D gene. V was trimmed by 2 bases and J by 4 bases, leaving 14 bases between them. There are 15 residues in the CDR3. Germline assignment: CDR1 SEHNR and CDR2 FQNEAQ (reference sequence).

The chain combines TRBV28 with TRBJ1-1, with D hard to call. Germline values: CDR1 MDHEN, CDR2 SYDVKM. Trimming pared 7 bases from V and 1 base from J, leaving 4 bases between. This CDR3 is 11 amino acids long. As DNA, the CDR3 is TGTGCCAGCAACACGAACACTGAAGCTTTCTTT. Protein: CASNTNTEAFF.

The J gene is TRBJ1-1, the V gene TRBV7-2; the match to TRBD1 covers 7 bases. The CDR3 is made up of 15 amino acids. Germline assignment: CDR1 SGHTA and CDR2 FQGNSA. Trimming removed 3 bases from V and 2 bases from J; junction bases left unmatched: 6. CDR3 DNA sequence: TGTGCCAGCAGCTTCCCGGGACAGAGAAACACTGAAGCTTTCTTT. Its translation: CASSFPGQRNTEAFF.

V is TRBV7-9 and J is TRBJ2-1, with D tentatively TRBD2 (5 bases). The CDR3 contains 14 residues. CDR1 is SEHNR and CDR2 is FQNEAQ in the germline V gene (reference sequence). V shed 1 base and J shed 7 bases, with 11 bases lying between them. The CDR3 nucleotides are TGTGCCAGCAGCTTAGGCCCGGGGTCTAATGAGCAGTTCTTC. It translates to CASSLGPGSNEQFF.

This sequence joins TRBV28 and TRBJ2-3, with a tentative D call TRBD1 (7 bases). In germline, CDR1 is MDHEN, CDR2 SYDVKM. The V and J ends lost 6 bases and 1 base respectively, with 17 bases between them. This CDR3 spans 16 amino acids. CDR3 loop: CASREGAFTRTDTQYF. CDR3 sequence (DNA): TGTGCCAGCAGGGAGGGGGCGTTCACACGCACAGATACGCAGTATTTT. Combining the CDR3 with reference TRBV28 and TRBJ2-3 gives the whole variable domain DVKVTQSSRYLVKRTGEKVFLECVQDMDHENMFWYRQDPGLGLRLIYFSYDVKMKEKGDIPEGYSVSREKKERFSLILESASTNQTSMYLCASREGAFTRTDTQYFGPGTRLTVL.

The gene calls are TRBV28 and TRBJ1-1, with D possibly being TRBD1 (6 bases). Trimming cost V 8 bases and J 5 bases, with 18 bases left between them. This CDR3 spans 14 amino acids. Germline V lookup: CDR1 MDHEN, CDR2 SYDVKM. CDR3 residues: CASYLGGDGTEAFF. In DNA form, the CDR3 reads TGTGCCAGCTATTTAGGGGGGGATGGAACTGAAGCTTTCTTT. Full variable domain (outside the CDR3, taken from reference TRBV28 and TRBJ1-1): DVKVTQSSRYLVKRTGEKVFLECVQDMDHENMFWYRQDPGLGLRLIYFSYDVKMKEKGDIPEGYSVSREKKERFSLILESASTNQTSMYLCASYLGGDGTEAFFGQGTRLTVV.

A single count supports this clone. The V call is TRBV5-1, the J call TRBJ1-3, with 7 bases fitting TRBD1. V shed 1 base, J shed 0 bases, and the junction held 7 bases outside the gene matches. The germline V gene has CDR1 SGHRS and CDR2 YFSETQ. The CDR3 length is 17 residues. The CDR3 DNA sequence: TGCGCCAGCAGCTTGCGCCCCAGGGGGTCCTCTGGAAACACCATATATTTT. Translating it yields CASSLRPRGSSGNTIYF.

V gene TRBV5-1 combines with J gene TRBJ1-6, with 7 bases that match TRBD1. The length of the CDR3 is 14 residues. Germline trimming cut 5 bases from V and 8 bases from J; bases unmatched to any gene: 7. CDR1 and CDR2 from the germline V gene are SGHRS and YFSETQ. CDR3 in DNA: TGCGCCAGCAGTTTAACAGGGGTGGATTCACCCCTCCACTTT. This gives the protein CASSLTGVDSPLHF.

The V call is TRBV29-1, the J call TRBJ2-1; possibly TRBD1 for D (6 bases). Germline values: CDR1 SQVTM, CDR2 ANQGSEA. Trimming stripped 4 bases from V and 7 bases from J, with 8 bases between. This CDR3 has 11 residues. CDR3 loop: CSVVRGNEQFF. CDR3 DNA sequence: TGCAGCGTTGTAAGGGGGAATGAGCAGTTCTTC.

Only one count was recorded for this clone. The gene calls are TRBV29-1 and TRBJ1-2; D remains unclear. Germline loops: CDR1 SQVTM, CDR2 ANQGSEA. Trimming pared 2 bases from V and 8 bases from J, leaving 12 bases between. This CDR3 comprises 12 residues. The CDR3 reads CSVERGRRGYTF. In nucleotides, the CDR3 is TGCAGCGTTGAACGGGGTCGGCGAGGCTACACCTTC.

The rearrangement links TRBV5-1 to TRBJ2-7; unclear D gene. V gave up 0 bases and J gave up 4 bases, with 14 bases separating them. The germline V gene encodes CDR1 SGHRS and CDR2 YFSETQ. This CDR3 comprises 15 residues. As DNA, the CDR3 is TGCGCCAGCAGCTTGGAGCCCGGTACGATATACGAGCAGTACTTC. Its protein is CASSLEPGTIYEQYF.

This clone was observed once. This chain connects TRBV9 to TRBJ1-1; the match to TRBD1 covers 7 bases. The CDR3 extends over 14 amino acids. V was clipped by 4 bases and J by 4 bases; unmatched bases: 7. The V gene's germline CDR1 is SGDLS and CDR2 YYNGEE. The CDR3 DNA is TGTGCCAGCAGCCCGACAGGGCAGGGCACTGAAGCTTTCTTT. It yields the protein CASSPTGQGTEAFF. Full variable domain (remainder filled in from reference TRBV9 and TRBJ1-1): DSGVTQTPKHLITATGQRVTLRCSPRSGDLSVYWYQQSLDQGLQFLIQYYNGEERAKGNILERFSAQQFPDLHSELNLSSLELGDSALYFCASSPTGQGTEAFFGQGTRLTVV.

The V gene is TRBV12-5, the J gene TRBJ1-1, with a possible D match to TRBD1 (6 bases). Per the germline V gene, CDR1 is LGHNT and CDR2 is FRNRAP. The ends were cut back, 0 bases at V and 4 bases at J, with 24 bases in the middle. This CDR3 region has 19 residues. The CDR3 region has the DNA TGTGCTAGTGGTTTGGTTTCCCTCCTCCGGGACAAAAAGGGCACTGAAGCTTTCTTT. Protein: CASGLVSLLRDKKGTEAFF.

The V call is TRBV19, the J call TRBJ2-2, with TRBD2 matching 8 bases. This CDR3 is built from 16 residues. Germline loops: CDR1 LNHDA, CDR2 SQIVND (reference sequence). The junction had 8 bases not matched to a gene; V was cut back by 3 bases and J by 5 bases. The chain's CDR3 is CASSIWSGGNTGELFF. The CDR3 bases are TGTGCCAGTAGTATCTGGAGCGGGGGAAATACCGGGGAGCTGTTTTTT.